This is a list of T cell receptor beta chains from one sample in a study of OX40 agonist ivuxolimab in advanced cancers. The protocol was immunoSEQ multiplex PCR, while the TCRdb copy is restricted to in-frame clones and leaves out a portion. The repertoire holds under 100,000 clones, around 93% seen once, with approximately 0.5% in the top ten. The specimen was CD4+ or CD8+ T cells sorted from blood, collected in a trial of the OX40 agonist ivuxolimab. These receptors were collected from an adult with an advanced solid tumor such as melanoma, head and neck, liver or kidney cancer. Both conserved end residues are part of each CDR3. Fields, in order: J gene, V gene, D gene, CDR3 protein, CDR3 DNA. D genes are given only for firm matches.

TRBJ2-2,TRBV9,-,CASSIMGTGELFF,TGTGCCAGCTCCATTATGGGCACCGGGGAGCTGTTTTTT
TRBJ2-7,TRBV5-1,-,CASSLAAGQGYEQYF,TGCGCCAGCAGCTTGGCCGCAGGTCAGGGCTACGAGCAGTACTTC
TRBJ1-3,TRBV7-9,-,CASSASFVSSGNTIYF,TGTGCCAGCAGCGCCTCCTTCGTCAGCTCTGGAAACACCATATATTTT
TRBJ2-7,TRBV7-2,TRBD1,CASSLEAGGYEQYF,TGTGCCAGCAGCTTAGAGGCAGGGGGCTACGAGCAGTACTTC
TRBJ2-1,TRBV6-6,TRBD2,CASSTRLAGGNNEQFF,TGTGCCAGCAGTACCCGACTAGCGGGAGGAAATAATGAGCAGTTCTTC
TRBJ2-7,TRBV6-5,-,CASSGKLLTAYEQYF,TGTGCCAGCAGTGGTAAACTGCTGACTGCCTACGAGCAGTACTTC
TRBJ2-7,TRBV7-2,-,CASSLDDRSFLYEQYF,TGTGCCAGCAGCTTAGACGACAGGTCATTCCTCTACGAGCAGTACTTC
TRBJ1-1,TRBV7-2,-,CASSPYFLGRGTEAFF,TGTGCCAGCAGCCCGTACTTCTTAGGGCGGGGCACTGAAGCTTTCTTT
TRBJ2-5,TRBV19,-,CASSTGPGQTNQETQYF,TGTGCCAGTAGTACGGGCCCAGGACAGACTAACCAAGAGACCCAGTACTTC
TRBJ2-6,TRBV7-2,TRBD1,CASSPGQVRAPGANVLTF,TGTGCCAGCAGCCCGGGACAGGTTCGCGCTCCCGGGGCCAACGTCCTGACTTTC
TRBJ2-7,TRBV29-1,TRBD1,CSVRSGQVFEQYF,TGCAGCGTTAGAAGTGGACAGGTTTTCGAGCAGTACTTC
TRBJ1-2,TRBV9,-,CASSVEVGYGYTF,TGTGCCAGCAGCGTAGAAGTGGGGTATGGCTACACCTTC
TRBJ2-2,TRBV6-1,-,CASSVYGELFF,TGTGCCAGCAGTGTGTACGGGGAGCTGTTTTTT
TRBJ2-5,TRBV6-4,TRBD2,CASSESGGKETQYF,TGTGCCAGCAGTGAAAGCGGGGGGAAAGAGACCCAGTACTTC